This T cell receptor beta chain was documented in a study of cytomegalovirus exposure and HLA in healthy donors (TCRdb year 2017). A note on the overall study: According to a later analysis, the 120 or so validation repertoires were produced on the same platform as the 666 repertoires of the first cohort. The aim of the study was to test whether cataloging public T cell receptors could identify signatures of past pathogen exposure. A separate validation cohort of approximately 130 different subjects was used in addition to the approximately 610-subject first cohort. The study combined high-throughput TCR immunosequencing, statistical association of individual TCRs with disease status, and machine learning to predict cytomegalovirus infection status. Results and caveats for the whole study, not just this receptor: A later analysis had no HLA typing for the validation cohort, so co-occurrence there was scored across all 130 or so repertoires. Subsequent analysis determined that TCRs grouped into clusters in the first cohort also showed a tendency toward co-occurrence across the approximately 120 validation repertoires, and approximately 94% of cluster scores exceeded 0. Most TCR sequences were observed very rarely across donors, whereas some public TCRs were present in many individuals. The study listed 164 TCR beta chains as associated with cytomegalovirus. The classifier was reported to diagnose cytomegalovirus status with high specificity and sensitivity in both the original and validation cohorts. In vitro tests confirmed that a few of the cytomegalovirus-associated TCR beta chains recognize cytomegalovirus antigens. The authors suggested that the approach could potentially be generalized to other disease states and immunological phenotypes.

CDR1 and CDR2, per the germline V gene, are MGHRA and YSYEKL. The germline ends are 12 bases apart after V is trimmed by 4 bases and J by 6 bases. CDR3 length: 13 amino acids, cysteine to phenylalanine. The retained sequence is limited to the CDR3, 39 bases, with the frame set at the first base. In the case of this clone: This receptor's antigen is unknown. No qualities accompany the bases; no much larger clone lies one base away.

Receptors were amplified or captured by the immunoSEQ multiplex PCR assay. As for the original processing: A statistical classification framework was built to diagnose cytomegalovirus status from the catalog of TCR beta chain sequences. TCRdb re-hosts the immuneACCESS table, in-frame sequences only. Its copies lack some clones; in the studies checked, an unresolved V gene accounts for under half of them, and the cause for the rest is not known. For V, J and clone size, that table is used; D and trimming come from the DNA. In all, the sample holds around 300,000 clones, and nearly 90% of those were seen once. The ten largest clones capture 0.9% to 1% of the sample. Separate from the approximately 670-subject first cohort, the validation cohort of roughly 130 subjects was the group to which the donors belonged.

The chain was built from TRBV4-1 and TRBJ1-2; matching of 6 bases hints at TRBD1 as the D gene. The source is a young man in good health and CMV-seronegative. The sample was PBMCs. CDR3 reads: CASSLRKGDGYTF. The sequenced DNA: TGCGCCAGCAGCCTTAGGAAGGGGGATGGCTACACCTTC.